The entry that follows covers one T cell receptor (beta chain) sequence. The specificity of this receptor is unknown. No much larger clone exists at a distance of one base, and base qualities are not known. The library was obtained by PCR. Instrument used: Illumina HiSeq 2000. TCRdb passed the public sequencing reads through fastp at Q25 and MiXCR, retaining productive beta sequences. When rows share a CDR3 protein, they turn into one entry using the most common DNA and genes. For this sample there are tens of thousands of distinct CDR3 sequences; about 54% appear just once. The leading ten clones occupy roughly an eighth of the sample. CDR1 and CDR2, looked up from the germline V gene, are SQVTM and ANQGSEA. The junction shows trimming of 6 bases on V and 7 bases on J, plus 16 bases between the germline ends. Measured from the cysteine to the phenylalanine, the CDR3 is 13 residues long. Only CDR3 DNA remains: 39 bases, in frame from the first base.

The data are from a study of CDR3 diversity in severe acne (dated by TCRdb to the late 2010s). This TCR came from a male donor in good health, without acne. Recombination joined TRBV29-1 with TRBJ1-3, with the D gene uncertain. The specimen was blood. The bases are TGCAGCGTAGCTAGCGGGAAGGGTAACACCATATATTTT. It is translated as CSVASGKGNTIYF.